A selection of T cell receptor beta chains follows, all from one sample in a study of blood T cell repertoires in COVID-19. The data were produced by immunoSEQ multiplex PCR, yet TCRdb's version contains in-frame clones alone and is incomplete. The sample lists 150,000 to 250,000 clones, about 80% seen once, with approximately 7.9% in the top ten. Sequenced input: PBMCs or T cells enriched from blood (not recorded which). The receptors shown here come from a man aged 35 to 55 who had recovered from COVID-19. Each CDR3 is given with its conserved first and last residue.

V gene | CDR3 protein
TRBV7-8 | CASSLRRGYNQPQHF
TRBV7-3 | CASSQGPGFGYTF
TRBV6-5 | CASSPRQKGAGELFF
TRBV19 | CASSGWTGDNQPQHF
TRBV10-2 | CASSRNTEAFF
TRBV4-2 | CASSQDNGGIGGYTF
TRBV19 | CASSNGQGAQPQHF
TRBV29-1 | CSVADAGVNTEAFF
TRBV6-4 | CASSTGYGYTF
TRBV6-5 | CASRRDSEIYGYTF
TRBV10-3 | CAISDGQGQNQPQHF
TRBV19 | CAGCDGLVNTEAFF
TRBV5-1 | CASSLRTNANTGELFF
TRBV28 | CASSSPGLSYEQYF
TRBV11-2 | CASSLDRVGTDTQYF
TRBV9 | CASSVGTLGRNEQYF
TRBV5-4 | CASRQQGANYGYTF
TRBV6-5 | CASSYSQGTYEQYF
TRBV6-5 | CASSRGTGPYQPQHF
TRBV10-3 | CAIGLAGGNTDTQYF
TRBV5-5 | CASSLTGDWGYTF
TRBV28 | CASSLPPARSPLHF
TRBV4-3 | CASSQEGWGQHTEAFF
TRBV19 | CASSNQETAPLHF
TRBV5-1 | CASSLGGVNEKLFF
TRBV7-9 | CASSLETGGYYGYTF
TRBV7-2 | CASSDPWVTGGQYF
TRBV30 | CAWRSGSGNTIYF
TRBV28 | CAILGQVYNEQFF
TRBV12-3/TRBV12-4 | CASSPGQLQPQHF
TRBV6-5 | CASSYGTSYGYTF
TRBV6-4 | CASSDQGVSSTDTQYF
TRBV28 | CASGQPTNEKLFF
TRBV7-2 | CASSLDADVRGYTF
TRBV18 | CASSPSPRVLRLESDARYGYTF
TRBV3-1/TRBV3-2 | CASSQVPGLGRADTQYF
TRBV19 | CASSPYRNEQFF
TRBV3-1/TRBV3-2 | CASSQGTGISGNTIYF
TRBV18 | CASSRTPGTDRMNTEAFF
TRBV5-1 | CASSLRSMTGPSNTGELFF
TRBV12-3/TRBV12-4 | CASSVRRGYGYTF
TRBV3-1/TRBV3-2 | CASSSDPRGGYTF
TRBV7-2 | CASSLRTGTNEKLFF
TRBV13 | CASSPYRVSGNTIYF
TRBV2 | CASSELKDRDNSYNEQFF
TRBV9 | CASSVDPEGNQPQHF
TRBV12-3/TRBV12-4 | CASHSGVVATQYF
TRBV6-5 | CASSRTVNVPETQYF
TRBV29-1 | CSVAIYRDNTEAFF
TRBV10-3 | CAIRQGATNTEAFF
TRBV30 | CAWQPSGQFDQPQHF
TRBV6-5 | CASMAGTGGYEQYF
TRBV4-1 | CASSPGQGVNNEQFF
TRBV4-2 | CASSQVERTSTDTQYF
TRBV5-8 | CASSLKQANQPQHF
TRBV5-1 | CASKRGEGIGYEQYF